Below, 16 T cell receptor beta chains from the same sample are listed, as sequenced in a study of CD8+ T cells in alopecia areata (dated by TCRdb to 2016 to 2019). Library preparation was by the immunoSEQ multiplex PCR assay. To provide template for TCR sequencing, every sample had RNA extracted and reverse transcribed into cDNA. TCRdb holds this immuneACCESS table with in-frame rearrangements only. Some clones are missing; in checked studies, unresolved V genes explain under half, and the rest has no known cause. Present in this sample are some 170,000 clones, less than 75% of which were seen just once. Jointly, the top ten make up 16% of the sample. This specimen's treatment or condition label, per the study, means: oral pan-JAK inhibitor, 5-10 mg twice daily. The material sequenced was CD4+ T cells sorted from blood, taken between weeks 55 and 65, from a patient treated with tofacitinib. The receptors originated from a human donor with alopecia areata.

The sample holds many counts of this clone. This rearrangement joins TRBV4-2 to TRBJ2-6; D uncertain. V shed 5 bases and J shed 0 bases, with 11 bases lying between them. CDR1 LGHNA and CDR2 YNFKEQ come from the germline V gene. The CDR3 length is 16 residues. The CDR3 spells CASSAGSTSGANVLTF. CDR3 nucleotide sequence: TGTGCCAGCAGCGCAGGTAGCACCTCTGGGGCCAACGTCCTGACTTTC.

The chain recombines TRBV4-2 with TRBJ2-1, with 11 bases identical to TRBD2. The CDR3 runs to 17 residues. Germline loops: CDR1 LGHNA, CDR2 YNFKEQ. The junction had 11 bases not matched to a gene; V was cut back by 0 bases and J by 10 bases. CDR3 sequence reads: CASSQDVSSGGAGEQFF. The CDR3 nucleotides read TGTGCCAGCAGCCAAGATGTTAGTAGCGGGGGGGCCGGGGAGCAGTTCTTC.

V and J are TRBV7-9 and TRBJ2-5; TRBD2 matches 7 bases. Germline CDR1 SEHNR, CDR2 FQNEAQ (reference sequence). This CDR3 has 12 residues. V dropped 6 bases and J dropped 11; count of bases not matched to a gene: 9. The CDR3 spells CASSRGRDWQYF. The CDR3 bases are TGTGCCAGCAGTCGAGGGAGGGACTGGCAGTACTTC.

This clone was detected only a few times. The genes are TRBV4-2 and TRBJ2-4; 8 nucleotides line up with TRBD2. CDR1 LGHNA and CDR2 YNFKEQ come from the germline V gene. The CDR3 covers 16 residues. V shed 3 bases and J 0 bases; nucleotides not matched to a gene: 4. CDR3 DNA sequence: TGTGCCAGCAGCCACGGGGGGGCCTCAGCCAAAAACATTCAGTACTTC. This codes for CASSHGGASAKNIQYF.

The chain has TRBV29-1 and TRBJ2-7, with D perhaps matching TRBD1 (6 bases). This CDR3 has 12 residues. Germline CDR1 is SQVTM and CDR2 is ANQGSEA. Trimming shortened V by 4 bases and J by 5 bases, and 12 bases separated the two germline ends. CDR3 region: CSVATGVDEQYF. For the CDR3, the DNA is TGCAGCGTTGCGACAGGTGTCGACGAGCAGTACTTC.

V is TRBV2 and J is TRBJ1-6; D ambiguous. The CDR3 is made up of 11 amino acids. CDR1 is SNHLY and CDR2 is FYNNEI in the germline V gene. V lost 3 bases and J lost 14, with 8 bases in between. CDR3 DNA sequence: TGTGCCAGCAGTGAGGACTCAGCCCTCCACTTT. Translating it yields CASSEDSALHF.

This rearrangement joins TRBV18 to TRBJ2-7; tentative D call: TRBD2 (5 bases). The CDR3 has 16 residues. The ends were cut back, 0 bases at V and 2 bases at J, with 14 bases in the middle. The germline V gene encodes CDR1 KGHSH and CDR2 LQKENI. Written as DNA, the CDR3 is TGTGCCAGCTCACCACCGTCGGGATCGGTACCCTACGAGCAGTACTTC. Amino acids: CASSPPSGSVPYEQYF.

The chain combines TRBV9 with TRBJ1-2; D perhaps matches TRBD1 (6 bases). The CDR3 has 15 residues. The germline V and J ends were trimmed by 0 bases and 5 bases, with 14 bases remaining between them. The germline CDR1 and CDR2 sequences are SGDLS and YYNGEE. The CDR3 DNA is TGTGCCAGCAGCGTAGGAGGGGGGGAGCCTTATGGCTACACCTTC. Its protein product is CASSVGGGEPYGYTF.

The V and J genes are TRBV5-1 and TRBJ1-1; 7 bases map to TRBD1. There are 15 residues in the CDR3. Unmatched junction bases numbered 6, after V lost 4 bases and J lost 0 bases. Looked up from germline, CDR1 is SGHRS and CDR2 is YFSETQ. The CDR3 region is CASSLRQGLNTEAFF. CDR3 sequence (DNA): TGCGCCAGCAGCCTAAGACAGGGCTTGAACACTGAAGCTTTCTTT.

This clone has a single count. J is TRBJ2-3 and V is TRBV9, with 7 bases lining up with TRBD2. Germline values: CDR1 SGDLS, CDR2 YYNGEE. The CDR3 is 16 amino acids. After removal of 5 bases from V and 2 bases from J, the junction contained 11 bases not matched to a gene. In nucleotides, the CDR3 is TGTGCCAGCAGTGCCCTCGGTGGGGGGGACACAGATACGCAGTATTTT. Translation: CASSALGGGDTDTQYF.

This clone was detected only once. As DNA, the CDR3 is TGTGCCAGCAGCCAAGAGGGGATCTACACCTTC. The encoded protein is CASSQEGIYTF. V usage is TRBV4-2 and J usage is TRBJ1-2; no firm D call. CDR1 is LGHNA, CDR2 YNFKEQ, per germline. The CDR3 consists of 11 residues. Trimming removed 0 bases at V and 10 bases at J, with 6 bases between.

The V and J genes are TRBV4-1 and TRBJ2-3; TRBD2 matches 13 bases. With V trimmed by 8 bases and J by 4 bases, 9 bases remained unmatched. This CDR3 is built from 16 residues. The germline V gene encodes CDR1 MGHRA and CDR2 YSYEKL. CDR3 nucleotides: TGCGCCAGCGAAAGACTAGCGGGGGGATACCCAGATACGCAGTATTTT. This gives the protein CASERLAGGYPDTQYF.

The V and J genes are TRBV29-1 and TRBJ2-7; D gene uncertain. V was cut by 5 bases and J by 2 bases, with 7 bases left in between. The germline gives CDR1 SQVTM, CDR2 ANQGSEA. The length of the CDR3 is 11 residues. The CDR3 is CSVSRTYEQYF. In nucleotides, the CDR3 is TGCAGCGTTTCTAGAACCTACGAGCAGTACTTC.

This clone appeared a few times. The chain has TRBV18 and TRBJ1-6; D is unresolved. The germline V and J ends were trimmed by 3 bases and 6 bases, with 9 bases remaining between them. The CDR3 runs to 14 residues. The germline CDR1 and CDR2 sequences are KGHSH and LQKENI. CDR3 sequence: CASSPLEINSPLHF. In DNA, the CDR3 is TGTGCCAGCTCACCTTTGGAAATTAATTCACCCCTCCACTTT.

This clone has only a few counts. The gene calls are TRBV11-2 and TRBJ2-7; 9 bases map to TRBD1. The V gene's germline CDR1 is SGHAT and CDR2 FQNNGV. CDR3 length: 15 amino acids. The trim removed 5 bases at V and 2 bases at J, leaving 7 bases unmatched. Written as DNA, the CDR3 is TGTGCCAGCAGCCGTCCGGGGACAGGGACCTACGAGCAGTACTTC. Amino acids: CASSRPGTGTYEQYF.

This clone showed up just once. The chain recombines TRBV30 with TRBJ1-5, with D tentatively TRBD1 (6 bases). V was trimmed by 2 bases and J by 2 bases, leaving 10 bases between them. The CDR3 extends over 14 amino acids. Looked up from germline, CDR1 is GTSNPN and CDR2 is SVGIG (reference sequence). The CDR3 DNA reads TGTGCCTGGAGTCCATACAGGGGCAATCAGCCCCAGCATTTT. Its protein is CAWSPYRGNQPQHF.